These T cell receptor beta chains were read from a single sample in a study of blood T cell repertoires in COVID-19. Only in-frame clones appear in the TCRdb table, and some are missing; sequencing was by immunoSEQ multiplex PCR. The repertoire holds 60,000 to 80,000 clones, with roughly 85% as singletons. Sample: peripheral blood. These receptors were collected from a man aged 50 to 59 with acute or convalescent COVID-19. Each CDR3 is given with its conserved first and last residue. D genes are given only for firm matches. Clone size, where shown, is once, few, many, or a class for clones that have expanded.

V	J	size	D	length	CDR3	DNA
TRBV4-2	TRBJ1-2	NA	TRBD1	15	CASSQGVSTGDGYTF	TGTGCCAGCAGCCAAGGAGTCAGCACAGGGGATGGCTACACCTTC
TRBV14	TRBJ1-1	NA	NA	16	CASSQGLGHTNTEAFF	TGTGCCAGCAGCCAAGGGTTGGGACACACAAACACTGAAGCTTTCTTT
TRBV2	TRBJ1-1	NA	TRBD1	14	CASSDDRVGGEAFF	TGTGCCAGCAGTGATGACAGGGTAGGAGGTGAAGCTTTCTTT
TRBV19	TRBJ2-6	NA	NA	15	CASRKTGPGANVLTF	TGTGCCAGTAGAAAAACAGGTCCGGGGGCCAACGTCCTGACTTTC
TRBV24-1	TRBJ2-2	NA	TRBD1	15	CATRAGTGYAGELFF	TGTGCCACCAGAGCCGGGACAGGGTACGCCGGGGAGCTGTTTTTT
TRBV11-2	TRBJ1-1	NA	TRBD1	15	CASSPRTGVNTEAFF	TGTGCCAGCAGCCCGAGGACAGGGGTGAACACTGAAGCTTTCTTT
TRBV3-1/TRBV3-2	TRBJ2-5	once	NA	13	CASSQGLEETQYF	TGTGCCAGCAGCCAAGGACTAGAAGAGACCCAGTACTTC
TRBV7-2	TRBJ2-5	NA	TRBD2	15	CASRTSGGVQETQYF	TGTGCCAGCAGGACTAGCGGGGGCGTCCAAGAGACCCAGTACTTC
TRBV15	TRBJ1-2	NA	NA	13	CAARSGEDYGYTF	TGTGCCGCCCGCTCGGGGGAGGACTATGGCTACACCTTC
TRBV5-1	TRBJ2-2	NA	TRBD1	20	CASSLGTGRRQGENTGELFF	TGCGCCAGCAGCTTGGGAACGGGAAGAAGACAGGGGGAGAACACCGGGGAGCTGTTTTTT
TRBV2	TRBJ1-5	NA	NA	16	CASSDRGYGSNQPQHF	TGTGCCAGCAGTGATCGGGGATACGGGAGCAATCAGCCCCAGCATTTT
TRBV30	TRBJ1-2	few	NA	14	CAWSKFSGFSGYTF	TGTGCCTGGAGTAAATTCTCAGGGTTTTCCGGCTACACCTTC
TRBV18	TRBJ1-1	NA	TRBD1	16	CASSPRTGTSLTEAFF	TGTGCCAGCTCACCCCGGACAGGAACGAGCCTCACTGAAGCTTTCTTT
TRBV9	TRBJ2-1	few	NA	12	CASRGAGDEQFF	TGTGCCAGCAGAGGAGCGGGCGATGAGCAGTTCTTC
TRBV2	TRBJ2-1	NA	TRBD1	13	CASNRDRANEQFF	TGTGCCAGCAACAGGGACAGGGCCAATGAGCAGTTCTTC
TRBV6-5	TRBJ2-1	NA	NA	12	CASRKDSNEQFF	TGTGCCAGCAGAAAAGACAGCAATGAGCAGTTCTTC
TRBV6-5	TRBJ1-6	NA	NA	15	CASSASVGGLSPLHF	TGTGCCAGCAGCGCCTCGGTAGGAGGTTTATCACCCCTCCACTTT
TRBV1	TRBJ1-3	NA	NA	17	CTSSQGLRRSSGNTIYF	TGCACCAGCAGCCAAGGTCTTCGCCGTAGCTCTGGAAACACCATATATTTT
TRBV28	TRBJ2-7	NA	NA	17	CASSFELGTRGNAEQYF	TGTGCCAGCAGTTTCGAATTAGGAACCAGGGGCAACGCCGAGCAGTACTTC
TRBV5-1	TRBJ1-6	once	NA	15	CASSPTAENNSPLHF	TGCGCCAGCAGCCCGACCGCGGAGAATAATTCACCCCTCCACTTT
TRBV27	TRBJ1-2	NA	NA	13	CASSPRARYGYTF	TGTGCCAGCAGTCCCAGGGCTCGCTATGGCTACACCTTC
TRBV5-5	TRBJ2-3	NA	TRBD1	15	CASSLPTGGLDTQYF	TGTGCCAGCAGCTTGCCGACAGGGGGCTTAGATACGCAGTATTTT
TRBV3-1/TRBV3-2	TRBJ2-5	once	NA	14	CASSLLGGAETQYF	TGTGCCAGCAGCTTATTGGGGGGGGCGGAGACCCAGTACTTC
TRBV3-1/TRBV3-2	TRBJ1-2	NA	NA	14	CASSRSGEDGGYTF	TGTGCCAGCAGCCGTAGTGGGGAGGATGGTGGCTACACCTTC
TRBV11-2	TRBJ2-5	NA	TRBD1	13	CASSLGQGVTQYF	TGTGCCAGCAGCCTGGGACAGGGTGTGACCCAGTACTTC